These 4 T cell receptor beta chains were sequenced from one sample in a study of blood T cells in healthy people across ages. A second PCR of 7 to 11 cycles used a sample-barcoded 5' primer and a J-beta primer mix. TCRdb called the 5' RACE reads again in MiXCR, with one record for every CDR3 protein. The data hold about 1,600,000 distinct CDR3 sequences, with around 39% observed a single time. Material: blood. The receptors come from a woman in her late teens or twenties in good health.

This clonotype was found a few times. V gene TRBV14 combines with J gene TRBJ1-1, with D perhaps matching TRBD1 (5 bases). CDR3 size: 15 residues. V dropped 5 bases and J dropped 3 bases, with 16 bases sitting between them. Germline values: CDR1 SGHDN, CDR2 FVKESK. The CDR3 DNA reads TGTGCCAGCAGCGAAATACCAGGGTTAGACACTGAAGCTTTCTTT. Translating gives CASSEIPGLDTEAFF.

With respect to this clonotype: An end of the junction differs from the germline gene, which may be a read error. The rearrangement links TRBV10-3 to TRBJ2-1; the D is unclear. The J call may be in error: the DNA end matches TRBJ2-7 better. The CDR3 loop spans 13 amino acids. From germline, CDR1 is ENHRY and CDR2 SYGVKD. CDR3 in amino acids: CASSYRADYEQYF. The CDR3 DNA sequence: TGTGCCAGCAGTTATAGGGCAGATTACGAGCAGTACTTC.

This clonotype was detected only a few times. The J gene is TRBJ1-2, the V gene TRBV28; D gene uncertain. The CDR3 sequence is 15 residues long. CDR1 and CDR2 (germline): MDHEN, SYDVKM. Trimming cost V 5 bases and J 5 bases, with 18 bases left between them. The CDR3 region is CASSRLTTSRYGYTF. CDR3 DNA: TGTGCCAGCAGTCGCTTAACTACCTCCCGGTATGGCTACACCTTC.

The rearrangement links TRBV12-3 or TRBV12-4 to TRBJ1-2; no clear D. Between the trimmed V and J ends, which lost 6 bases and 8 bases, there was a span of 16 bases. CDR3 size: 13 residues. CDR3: CASSPLKSWGYTF. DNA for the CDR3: TGTGCCAGCAGCCCCCTTAAGTCGTGGGGCTACACCTTC.